These 8 T cell receptor beta chains originate from one sample sequenced in a study of blood T cell repertoires in COVID-19. Libraries were prepared by immunoSEQ multiplex PCR; TCRdb keeps only in-frame clonotypes and omits some of them. The data contain about 230,000 clones, roughly 80% of them singletons. Sequencing was done on a sample of peripheral blood. The receptors were sampled from a woman of 80 years or more with acute or convalescent COVID-19.

The chain uses TRBV3-1 (or the pseudogene TRBV3-2) and TRBJ1-6; TRBD1 matches at 7 bases. The CDR3 consists of 14 residues. V shed 7 bases and J 6 bases; nucleotides not matched to a gene: 6. Looked up from germline, CDR1 is LGHDT and CDR2 is YNNKEL (reference sequence). CDR3 loop: CASTPTGSNSPLHF. Here the CDR3 DNA reads TGTGCCAGCACCCCGACAGGGAGTAATTCACCCCTCCACTTT.

The table lists this clone with a count of one. This chain joins TRBV18 and TRBJ2-1; no clear D. The V end was cut by 0 bases, the J end by 4 bases, with 10 bases between. This CDR3 comprises 15 residues. The germline CDR1 and CDR2 sequences are KGHSH and LQKENI. The CDR3 spells CASSPPNTVYNEQFF. CDR3 sequence (DNA): TGTGCCAGCTCACCACCGAACACAGTATACAATGAGCAGTTCTTC.

The rearrangement joins TRBV25-1 to TRBJ1-4, with a possible D match to TRBD1 (5 bases). The germline V gene has CDR1 MGHDK and CDR2 SYGVNS. V was cut by 4 bases and J by 8 bases, with 14 bases left in between. The CDR3 sequence is 14 residues long. The CDR3 sequence is CASSVTGRREKLFF. CDR3 bases: TGTGCCAGCAGTGTTACAGGTCGTCGAGAAAAACTGTTTTTT.

The chain links TRBV18 to TRBJ2-4; D perhaps matches TRBD1 (6 bases). The CDR3 is 18 amino acids. Germline-derived CDR1 and CDR2 are KGHSH and LQKENI. Deletions cut 0 bases from V and 1 base from J, with 16 bases between. The CDR3 is CASSPPEGGERAKNIQYF. In DNA form, the CDR3 reads TGTGCCAGCTCACCACCGGAAGGGGGTGAGAGGGCCAAAAACATTCAGTACTTC.

The chain employs TRBV3-1 (or the pseudogene TRBV3-2) and TRBJ2-7, with 7 bases matching TRBD1. V was pared by 2 bases and J by 5 bases, with 9 bases of the junction left unmatched. Germline CDR1 reads LGHDT; CDR2 reads YNNKEL (reference sequence). The CDR3 loop spans 15 amino acids. In nucleotides, the CDR3 is TGTGCCAGCAGCCAATACGTTAGACAGGGAGACGAGCAGTACTTC. Translating gives CASSQYVRQGDEQYF.

This rearrangement joins TRBV2 to TRBJ2-1; 10 bases map to TRBD2. V was pared by 2 bases and J by 13 bases, with 8 bases of the junction left unmatched. Germline V CDR1 and CDR2: SNHLY, FYNNEI. This CDR3 region has 14 residues. The CDR3 sequence is CASSESVAGGDQFF. CDR3 nucleotide sequence: TGTGCCAGCAGTGAATCGGTAGCGGGGGGAGATCAGTTCTTC.

The chain employs TRBV19 and TRBJ2-7, with 7 positions matching TRBD2. V trimming: 6 bases; J trimming: 1 base; junction bases outside the gene matches: 6. CDR1 and CDR2 from the germline V gene are LNHDA and SQIVND (reference sequence). This CDR3 spans 14 amino acids. The CDR3 DNA follows: TGTGCCAGTAGACAAGAGGGAGGGTCCTACGAGCAGTACTTC. Protein sequence: CASRQEGGSYEQYF.

The chain uses TRBV7-9 and TRBJ2-4; D is undetermined. With 5 bases removed from V and 1 base from J, the gap between germline ends came to 9 bases. Germline V CDR1 and CDR2: SEHNR, FQNEAQ (reference sequence). CDR3 size: 14 residues. This chain's CDR3 is CASSPSLAKNIQYF. DNA of the CDR3: TGTGCCAGCAGCCCGAGTCTCGCCAAAAACATTCAGTACTTC.